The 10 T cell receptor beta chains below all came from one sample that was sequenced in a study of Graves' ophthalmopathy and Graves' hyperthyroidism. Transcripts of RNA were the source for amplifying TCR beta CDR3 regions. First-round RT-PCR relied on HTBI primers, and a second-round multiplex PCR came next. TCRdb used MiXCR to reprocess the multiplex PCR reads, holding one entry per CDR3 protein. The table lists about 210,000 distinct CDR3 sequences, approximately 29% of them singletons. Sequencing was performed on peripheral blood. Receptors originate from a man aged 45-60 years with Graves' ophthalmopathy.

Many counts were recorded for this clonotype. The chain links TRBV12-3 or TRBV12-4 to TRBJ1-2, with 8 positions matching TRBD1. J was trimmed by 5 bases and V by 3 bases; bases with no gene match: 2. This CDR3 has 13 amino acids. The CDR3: CASSLTGDYGYTF. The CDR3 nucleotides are TGTGCCAGCAGTTTGACAGGGGATTATGGCTACACCTTC.

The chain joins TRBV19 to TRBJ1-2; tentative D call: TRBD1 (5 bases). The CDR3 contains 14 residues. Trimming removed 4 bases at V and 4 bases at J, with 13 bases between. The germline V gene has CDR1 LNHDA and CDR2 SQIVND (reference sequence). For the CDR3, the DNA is TGTGCCAGTAGTAGACAGCGACGCACCTATGGCTACACCTTC. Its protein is CASSRQRRTYGYTF.

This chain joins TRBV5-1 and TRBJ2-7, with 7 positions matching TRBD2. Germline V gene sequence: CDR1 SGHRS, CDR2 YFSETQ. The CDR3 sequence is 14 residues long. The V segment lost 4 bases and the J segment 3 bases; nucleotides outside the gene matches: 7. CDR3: CASSIPGGHYEQYF. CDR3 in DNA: TGCGCCAGCAGCATACCGGGAGGCCACTACGAGCAGTACTTC.

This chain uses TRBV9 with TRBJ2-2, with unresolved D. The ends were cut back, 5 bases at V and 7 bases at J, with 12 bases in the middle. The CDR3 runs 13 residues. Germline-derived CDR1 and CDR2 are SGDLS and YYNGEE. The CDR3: CASSEPAHGELFF. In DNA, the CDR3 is TGTGCCAGCAGTGAGCCGGCCCACGGGGAGCTGTTTTTT.

CDR3 protein: CASSETGTGPYGYTF. The CDR3, as DNA: TGTGCCAGCAGCGAAACCGGGACAGGGCCTTATGGCTACACCTTC. The V and J genes are TRBV6-4 and TRBJ1-2, with 9 bases that match TRBD1. V shed 6 bases and J 5 bases; nucleotides not matched to a gene: 10. CDR1 and CDR2 from the germline V gene are MRHNA and SNTAGT. The CDR3 covers 15 residues.

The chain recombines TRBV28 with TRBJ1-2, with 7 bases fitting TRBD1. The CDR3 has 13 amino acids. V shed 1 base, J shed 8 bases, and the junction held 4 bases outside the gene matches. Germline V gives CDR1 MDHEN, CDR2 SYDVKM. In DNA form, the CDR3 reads TGTGCCAGCAGTTTATCCGAACAGGGGGGCTACACCTTC. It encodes CASSLSEQGGYTF.

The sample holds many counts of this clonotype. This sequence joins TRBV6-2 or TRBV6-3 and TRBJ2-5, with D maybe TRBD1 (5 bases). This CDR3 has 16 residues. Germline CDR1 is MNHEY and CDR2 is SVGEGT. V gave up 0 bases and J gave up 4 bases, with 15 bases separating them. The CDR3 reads CASSYSKGVGGETQYF. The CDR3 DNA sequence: TGTGCCAGCAGTTACTCGAAAGGGGTCGGTGGAGAGACCCAGTACTTC.

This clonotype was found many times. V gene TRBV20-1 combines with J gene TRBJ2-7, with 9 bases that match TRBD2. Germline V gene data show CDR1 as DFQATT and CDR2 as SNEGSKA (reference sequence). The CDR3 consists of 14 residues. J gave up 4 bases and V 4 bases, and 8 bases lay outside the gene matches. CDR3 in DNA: TGCAGTGCTATCTCCGATAGCGGGAGTTACGAGCAGTACTTC. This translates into CSAISDSGSYEQYF.

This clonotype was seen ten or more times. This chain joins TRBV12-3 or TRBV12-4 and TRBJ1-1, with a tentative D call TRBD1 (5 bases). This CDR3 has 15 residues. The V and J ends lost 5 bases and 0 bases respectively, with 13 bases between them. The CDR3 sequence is CASSPPGILNTEAFF. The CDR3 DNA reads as TGTGCCAGCAGTCCCCCAGGGATCTTGAACACTGAAGCTTTCTTT.

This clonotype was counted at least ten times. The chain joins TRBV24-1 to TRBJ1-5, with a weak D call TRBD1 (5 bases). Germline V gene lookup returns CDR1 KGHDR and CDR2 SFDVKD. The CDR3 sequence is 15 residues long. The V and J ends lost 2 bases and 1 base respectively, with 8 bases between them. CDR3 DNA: TGTGCCACCAGTGATTCCACAGGCAGCAATCAGCCCCAGCATTTT. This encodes CATSDSTGSNQPQHF.